This entry is about one TCR beta chain. Antigen: not known. Here immunoSEQ multiplex PCR was the method, and the copy in TCRdb shows in-frame clones only, minus some. The sample has roughly 120,000 clones, more than 70% seen once. After removal of 0 bases from V and 5 bases from J, the junction contained 8 bases not matched to a gene. This CDR3 spans 17 amino acids. Germline CDR1 and CDR2: LGHDT and YNNKEL (reference sequence). This sample is drawn from a study of T cell responses to AZD1222 COVID-19 vaccine. Study outcomes and limitations: Females outnumbered males among donors, who were mostly white British; clonal diversity was possibly underestimated.

This TCR was sampled from an adult in good health. Sequenced here: peripheral blood, sampled on day 0 of AZD1222 vaccination. This chain links TRBV3-1 (or the pseudogene TRBV3-2) with TRBJ2-1; 9 bases agree with TRBD2. CDR3 loop: CASSQDPLAGINNEQFF. CDR3 DNA sequence: TGTGCCAGCAGCCAAGATCCGCTAGCGGGGATAAACAATGAGCAGTTCTTC.